This TCR beta chain came from a study of cytomegalovirus exposure and HLA in healthy donors. Study background: In an early release, HLA-typed donors contributed 77 million or so unique TCR sequences.

Comments on this clone: Its antigen remains unidentified.

13 Jbeta primers and 60 Vbeta primers were used for the PCR. Sequenced by immunoSEQ multiplex PCR; TCRdb stores in-frame clones only, minus some. The table includes about 230,000 clones, approximately 84% detected once. V was pared by 1 base and J by 5 bases, with 9 bases of the junction left unmatched. Germline lookup yields CDR1 MNHNY and CDR2 SVGAGI (reference sequence). The CDR3 totals 16 residues. The study's findings and limits: An analysis that was carried out later associated some 17,000 TCR beta sequences with HLA alleles at 0.05 false discovery rate. Near-uniform donor sequencing depth was presumed by presence/absence analyses. Whilst most TCR sequences proved rare, a subset of public TCRs occurred across many donors.

The source of this sequence is a woman in her thirties or forties in good health and CMV-seronegative. The sequencing sample was made of PBMCs. The chain uses TRBV6-6 and TRBJ1-1; the match to TRBD1 covers 8 bases. The DNA for the CDR3 is TGTGCCAGCAGTTACTTCGGCAGGGGGCGGGGAACTGAAGCTTTCTTT. This encodes CASSYFGRGRGTEAFF.